This is a list of T cell receptor beta chains from one sample in a study of T cell responses to AZD1222 COVID-19 vaccine. Sequencing was performed with immunoSEQ multiplex PCR; in TCRdb, only in-frame clones are kept and a portion is missing. Of fewer than 150,000 clones listed, 90% are singletons. Sequenced here: peripheral blood, sampled on day 0 of AZD1222 vaccination. The receptors originated from an adult in good health. Each CDR3 is given with its conserved first and last residue. D genes are given only for firm matches. Clone size appears in some rows only: once, few, many, or a class for an expanded clone.

18	TRBV12-5	TRBJ2-7	.	.	TGTGCTAGTGGTTTGGTACAAGGACTACGGGGGAATAGGTTGGAGCAGTACTTC	CASGLVQGLRGNRLEQYF
17	TRBV9	TRBJ2-1	TRBD2	.	TGTGCCAGCAGCGGCACCCGGGGACTAGCGGACTACAATGAGCAGTTCTTC	CASSGTRGLADYNEQFF
12	TRBV30	TRBJ2-1	.	.	TGTGCCTGGACACGCGGGCGGAATGAGCAGTTCTTC	CAWTRGRNEQFF
15	TRBV27	TRBJ1-4	.	.	TGTGCCAGCAGTTTATATTCCCGATCCTATGAAAAACTGTTTTTT	CASSLYSRSYEKLFF
13	TRBV6-5	TRBJ1-1	.	few	TGTGCCAGCAGCACAGGGTTGAACACTGAAGCTTTCTTT	CASSTGLNTEAFF
14	TRBV2	TRBJ1-4	.	.	TGTGCCAGCGGGACGGAAGCGACTAATGAAAAACTGTTTTTT	CASGTEATNEKLFF
13	TRBV20-1	TRBJ1-5	.	.	TGCAGTGCTAGTCAGGGAGCCAATCAGCCCCAGCATTTT	CSASQGANQPQHF
14	TRBV3-1/TRBV3-2	TRBJ1-2	.	.	TGTGCCAGCAGCCCACCGGGGATCTACGGAGGCTACACCTTC	CASSPPGIYGGYTF
14	TRBV11-3	TRBJ2-1	TRBD2	.	TGTGCCAGCAGCTTTAGCGGGGGGTTGAATGAGCAGTTCTTC	CASSFSGGLNEQFF
14	TRBV27	TRBJ1-2	.	.	TGTGCCAGCAGTCTCTCCGCAGGCTTCGGGGGCTACACCTTC	CASSLSAGFGGYTF
14	TRBV7-3	TRBJ2-7	TRBD1	.	TGTGCCAGCAGCCACACAGGGGGCGGCTACGAGCAGTACTTC	CASSHTGGGYEQYF